This T cell receptor beta chain comes out of a study of vaccination and CD4 T cells after COVID-19. Study information: Each control was exposed to a CEFX pool, an HIV-1 Nef pool, or no peptide at all.

This clonotype was found a few times. Its antigen is still unknown. V was pared by 6 bases and J by 5 bases, with 5 bases of the junction left unmatched. CDR3 length equals 13 residues. The germline CDR1 and CDR2 sequences are LGHNA and YSLEER. Treatment of the sample: approximately nine-day PBMC culture with coronavirus spike peptide pools or control peptides (ViraFEST assay). Sequenced with the Oncomine TCR Beta short-read assay was DNA taken from cultured CD4+ T cells. MiXCR, applied by TCRdb to the PCR reads, yields one record per CDR3 protein. The sample comprises just under 20,000 distinct CDR3 sequences, 26% of which are singletons, and approximately 10% rests with the top ten.

The chain uses TRBV4-3 and TRBJ1-2; 8 bases align to TRBD1. What was sequenced was cultured CD4+ T cells from blood. The TCR comes from a human donor with COVID-19. This CDR3 is CASSRTGTYGYTF. CDR3 coding DNA: TGCGCCAGCAGTCGGACAGGGACGTATGGCTACACCTTC.